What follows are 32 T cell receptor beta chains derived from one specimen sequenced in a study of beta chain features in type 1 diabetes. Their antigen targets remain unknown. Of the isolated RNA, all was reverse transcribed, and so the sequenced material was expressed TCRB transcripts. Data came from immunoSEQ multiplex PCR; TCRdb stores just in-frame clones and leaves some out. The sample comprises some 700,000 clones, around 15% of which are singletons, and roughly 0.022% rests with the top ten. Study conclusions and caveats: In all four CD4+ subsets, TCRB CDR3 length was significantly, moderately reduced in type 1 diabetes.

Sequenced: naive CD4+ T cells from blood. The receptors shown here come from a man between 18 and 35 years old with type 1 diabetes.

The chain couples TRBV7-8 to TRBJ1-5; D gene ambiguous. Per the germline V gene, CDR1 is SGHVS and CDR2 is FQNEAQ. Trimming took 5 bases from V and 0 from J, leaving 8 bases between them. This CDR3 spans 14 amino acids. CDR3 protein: CASSPHLSNQPQHF. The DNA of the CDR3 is TGTGCCAGCAGCCCCCACCTTAGCAATCAGCCCCAGCATTTT. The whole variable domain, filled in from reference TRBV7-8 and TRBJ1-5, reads GAGVSQSPRYKVAKRGQDVALRCDPISGHVSLFWYQQALGQGPEFLTYFQNEAQLDKSGLPSDRFFAERPEGSVSTLKIQRTQQEDSAVYLCASSPHLSNQPQHFGDGTRLSIL.

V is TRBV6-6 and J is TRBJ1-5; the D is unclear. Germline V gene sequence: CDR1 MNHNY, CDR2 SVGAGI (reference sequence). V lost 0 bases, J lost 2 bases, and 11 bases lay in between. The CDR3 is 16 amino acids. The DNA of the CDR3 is TGTGCCAGCAGTTACTCCGGCGGGATGGGCAATCAGCCCCAGCATTTT. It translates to CASSYSGGMGNQPQHF.

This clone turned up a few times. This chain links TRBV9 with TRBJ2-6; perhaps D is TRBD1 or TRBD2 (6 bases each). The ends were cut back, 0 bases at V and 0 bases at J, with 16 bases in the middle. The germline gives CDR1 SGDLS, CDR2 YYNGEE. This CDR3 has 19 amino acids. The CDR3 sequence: CASSVEGGLPGSGANVLTF. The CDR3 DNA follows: TGTGCCAGCAGCGTAGAGGGGGGACTCCCCGGCTCTGGGGCCAACGTCCTGACTTTC.

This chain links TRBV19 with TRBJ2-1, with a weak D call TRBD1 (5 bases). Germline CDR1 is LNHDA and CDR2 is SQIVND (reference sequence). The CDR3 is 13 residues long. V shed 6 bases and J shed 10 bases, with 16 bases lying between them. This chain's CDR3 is CASSDSPKIEQFF. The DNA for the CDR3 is TGTGCCAGTAGCGACAGCCCCAAAATCGAGCAGTTCTTC.

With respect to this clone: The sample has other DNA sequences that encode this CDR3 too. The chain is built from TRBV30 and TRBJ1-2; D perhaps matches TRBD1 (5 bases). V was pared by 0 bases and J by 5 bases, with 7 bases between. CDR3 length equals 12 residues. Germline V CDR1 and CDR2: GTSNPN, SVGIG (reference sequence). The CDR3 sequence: CAWSVQGYGYTF. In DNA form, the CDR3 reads TGTGCCTGGAGTGTCCAGGGTTATGGCTACACCTTC.

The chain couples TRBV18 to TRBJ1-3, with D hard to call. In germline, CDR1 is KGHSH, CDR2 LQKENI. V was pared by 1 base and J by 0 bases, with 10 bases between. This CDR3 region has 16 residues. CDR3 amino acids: CASSPQDSSSGNTIYF. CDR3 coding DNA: TGTGCCAGCTCACCACAAGACTCGAGCTCTGGAAACACCATATATTTT.

The CDR3 sequence: CASSDGTKLSEQFF. Here the CDR3 DNA reads TGCGCCAGCAGTGACGGGACAAAACTGTCCGAGCAGTTCTTC. The J gene is TRBJ2-1, the V gene TRBV10-1, with D possibly being TRBD1 (6 bases). In germline, CDR1 is WNHNN, CDR2 SYGVQD (reference sequence). V gave up 3 bases and J gave up 10 bases, with 16 bases separating them. This CDR3 comprises 14 residues.

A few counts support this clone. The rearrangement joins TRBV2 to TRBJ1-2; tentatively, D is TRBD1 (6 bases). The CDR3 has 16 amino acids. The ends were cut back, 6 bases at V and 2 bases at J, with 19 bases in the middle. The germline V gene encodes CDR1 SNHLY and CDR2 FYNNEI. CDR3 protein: CASSYIQGNLNYGYTF. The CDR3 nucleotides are TGTGCCAGCAGCTATATACAGGGCAATCTGAACTATGGCTACACCTTC. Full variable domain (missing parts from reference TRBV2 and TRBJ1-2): EPEVTQTPSHQVTQMGQEVILRCVPISNHLYFYWYRQILGQKVEFLVSFYNNEISEKSEIFDDQFSVERPDGSNFTLKIRSTKLEDSAMYFCASSYIQGNLNYGYTFGSGTRLTVV.

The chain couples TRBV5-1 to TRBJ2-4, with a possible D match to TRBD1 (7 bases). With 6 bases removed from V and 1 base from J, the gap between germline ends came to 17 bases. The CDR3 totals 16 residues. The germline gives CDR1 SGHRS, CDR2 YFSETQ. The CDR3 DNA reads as TGCGCCAGCACCGTAGGAGGGGGCGGTGCCAAAAACATTCAGTACTTC. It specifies CASTVGGGGAKNIQYF.

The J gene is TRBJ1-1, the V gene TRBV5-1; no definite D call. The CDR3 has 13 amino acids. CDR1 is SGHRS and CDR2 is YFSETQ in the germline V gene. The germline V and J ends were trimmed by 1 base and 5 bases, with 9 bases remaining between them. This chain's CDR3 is CASSLLPDTEAFF. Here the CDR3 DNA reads TGCGCCAGCAGCTTGCTCCCCGATACTGAAGCTTTCTTT.

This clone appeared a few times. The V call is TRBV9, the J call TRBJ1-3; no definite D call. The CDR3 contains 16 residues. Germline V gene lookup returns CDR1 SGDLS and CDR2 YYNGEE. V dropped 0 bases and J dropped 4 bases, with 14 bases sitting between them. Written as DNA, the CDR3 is TGTGCCAGCAGCGTAGATACATCCCCTTTGGGAAACACCATATATTTT. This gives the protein CASSVDTSPLGNTIYF.

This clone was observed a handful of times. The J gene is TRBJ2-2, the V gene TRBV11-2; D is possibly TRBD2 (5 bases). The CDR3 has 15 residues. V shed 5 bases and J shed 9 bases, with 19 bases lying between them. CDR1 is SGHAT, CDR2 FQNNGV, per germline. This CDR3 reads CASSLRTGMIRELFF. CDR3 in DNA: TGTGCCAGCAGCCTCAGGACCGGGATGATCAGGGAGCTGTTTTTT.

Written as DNA, the CDR3 is TGTGCCATCAGCAGGGATTTGACTGAAGCTTTCTTT. Protein sequence: CAISRDLTEAFF. This sequence joins TRBV10-3 and TRBJ1-1; D is perhaps TRBD1 (5 bases). The V end lost 6 bases, the J end lost 5 bases, and 10 bases lay between the germline ends. Germline loops: CDR1 ENHRY, CDR2 SYGVKD. There are 12 residues in the CDR3.

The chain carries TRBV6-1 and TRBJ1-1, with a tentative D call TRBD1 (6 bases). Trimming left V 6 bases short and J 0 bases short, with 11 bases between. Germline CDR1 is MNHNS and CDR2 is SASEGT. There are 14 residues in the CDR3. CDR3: CASRWTDMNTEAFF. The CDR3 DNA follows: TGTGCCAGCAGGTGGACAGACATGAACACTGAAGCTTTCTTT.

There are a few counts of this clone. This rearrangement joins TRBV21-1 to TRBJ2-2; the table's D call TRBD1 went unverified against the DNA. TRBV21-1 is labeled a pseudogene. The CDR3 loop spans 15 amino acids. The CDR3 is CASSKPMTGTGELFF. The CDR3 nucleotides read TGTGCCAGCAGCAAACCCATGACAGGGACCGGGGAGCTGTTTTTT.

In DNA, the CDR3 is TGTGCCAGCAGTAGACTAGCGGGGACCTACAATGAGCAGTTCTTC. It codes for CASSRLAGTYNEQFF. J is TRBJ2-1 and V is TRBV28; TRBD2 matches 11 bases. The CDR3 consists of 15 residues. Germline V gene sequence: CDR1 MDHEN, CDR2 SYDVKM. The V segment lost 5 bases and the J segment 2 bases; nucleotides outside the gene matches: 2.

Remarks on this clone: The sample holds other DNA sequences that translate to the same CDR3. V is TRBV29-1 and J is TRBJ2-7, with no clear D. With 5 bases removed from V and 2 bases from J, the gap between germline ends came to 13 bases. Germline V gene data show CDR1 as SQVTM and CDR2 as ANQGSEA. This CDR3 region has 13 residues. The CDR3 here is CSVRRTDPYEQYF. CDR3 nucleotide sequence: TGCAGCGTTCGGAGAACAGACCCCTACGAGCAGTACTTC.

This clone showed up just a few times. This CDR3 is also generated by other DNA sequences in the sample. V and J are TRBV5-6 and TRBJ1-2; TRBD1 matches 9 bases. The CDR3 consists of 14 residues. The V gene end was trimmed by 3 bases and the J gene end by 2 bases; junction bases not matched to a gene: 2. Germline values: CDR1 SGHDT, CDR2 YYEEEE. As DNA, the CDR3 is TGTGCCAGCAGCTCCGGGACAGGGAACTATGGCTACACCTTC. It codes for CASSSGTGNYGYTF.

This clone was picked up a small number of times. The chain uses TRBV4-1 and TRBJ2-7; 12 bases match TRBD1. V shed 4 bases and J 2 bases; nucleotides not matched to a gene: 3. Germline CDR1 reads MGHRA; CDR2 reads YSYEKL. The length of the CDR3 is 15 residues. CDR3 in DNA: TGCGCCAGCAGCCCGGGACAGGGGGCTACCTACGAGCAGTACTTC. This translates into CASSPGQGATYEQYF.

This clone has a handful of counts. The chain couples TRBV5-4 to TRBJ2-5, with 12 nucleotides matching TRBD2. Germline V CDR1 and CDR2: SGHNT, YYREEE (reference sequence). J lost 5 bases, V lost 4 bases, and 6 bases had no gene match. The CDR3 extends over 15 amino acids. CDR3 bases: TGTGCCAGCAGCCGTCTAGCGGGGGGGCTCGAGACCCAGTACTTC. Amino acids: CASSRLAGGLETQYF. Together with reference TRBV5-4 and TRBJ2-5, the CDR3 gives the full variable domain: ETGVTQSPTHLIKTRGQQVTLRCSSQSGHNTVSWYQQALGQGPQFIFQYYREEENGRGNFPPRFSGLQFPNYSSELNVNALELDDSALYLCASSRLAGGLETQYFGPGTRLLVL.

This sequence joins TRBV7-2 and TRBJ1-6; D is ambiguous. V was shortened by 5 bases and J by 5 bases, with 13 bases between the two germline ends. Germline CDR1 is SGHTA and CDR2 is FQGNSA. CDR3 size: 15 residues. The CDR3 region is CASSPEYGDNSPLHF. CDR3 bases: TGTGCCAGCAGCCCCGAATATGGGGATAATTCACCCCTCCACTTT. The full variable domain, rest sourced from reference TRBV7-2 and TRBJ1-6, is GAGVSQSPSNKVTEKGKDVELRCDPISGHTALYWYRQSLGQGLEFLIYFQGNSAPDKSGLPSDRFSAERTGGSVSTLTIQRTQQEDSAVYLCASSPEYGDNSPLHFGNGTRLTVT.

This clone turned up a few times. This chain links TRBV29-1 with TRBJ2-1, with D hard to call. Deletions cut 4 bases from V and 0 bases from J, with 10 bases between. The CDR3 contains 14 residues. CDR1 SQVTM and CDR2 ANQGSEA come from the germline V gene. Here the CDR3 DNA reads TGCAGCGTTGCCAAGGTACTCTCCTACAATGAGCAGTTCTTC. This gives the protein CSVAKVLSYNEQFF.

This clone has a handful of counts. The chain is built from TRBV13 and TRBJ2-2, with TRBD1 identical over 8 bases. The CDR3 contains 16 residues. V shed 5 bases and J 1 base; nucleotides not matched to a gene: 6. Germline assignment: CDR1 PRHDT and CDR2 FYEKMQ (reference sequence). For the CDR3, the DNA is TGTGCCAGCAGCGCCTCAGGGACAGGGAACACCGGGGAGCTGTTTTTT. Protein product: CASSASGTGNTGELFF.

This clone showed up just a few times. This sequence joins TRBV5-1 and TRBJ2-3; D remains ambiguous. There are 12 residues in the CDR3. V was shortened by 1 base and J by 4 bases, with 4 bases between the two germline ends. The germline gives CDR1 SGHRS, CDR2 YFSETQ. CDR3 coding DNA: TGCGCCAGCAGCTTGCTGGCAGATACGCAGTATTTT. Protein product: CASSLLADTQYF.

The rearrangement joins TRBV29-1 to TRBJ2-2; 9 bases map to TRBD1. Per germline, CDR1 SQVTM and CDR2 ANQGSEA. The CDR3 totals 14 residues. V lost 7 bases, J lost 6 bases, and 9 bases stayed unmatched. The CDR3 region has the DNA TGCAGCGGCGGGGGACAGGGAGAGGCCGGGGAGCTGTTTTTT. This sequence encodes CSGGGQGEAGELFF.

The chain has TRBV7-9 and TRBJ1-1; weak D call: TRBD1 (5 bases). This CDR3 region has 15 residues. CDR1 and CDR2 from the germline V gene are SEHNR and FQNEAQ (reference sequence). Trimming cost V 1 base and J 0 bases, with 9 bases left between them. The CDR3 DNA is TGTGCCAGCAGCTTAGTTGCAGGGTTGAACACTGAAGCTTTCTTT. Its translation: CASSLVAGLNTEAFF.

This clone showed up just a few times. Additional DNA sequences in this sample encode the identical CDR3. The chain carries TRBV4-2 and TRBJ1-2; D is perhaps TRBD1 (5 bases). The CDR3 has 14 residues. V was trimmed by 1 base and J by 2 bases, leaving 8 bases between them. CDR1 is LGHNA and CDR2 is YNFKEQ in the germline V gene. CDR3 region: CASSQVDSNYGYTF. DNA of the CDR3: TGTGCCAGCAGCCAAGTTGACAGCAACTATGGCTACACCTTC.

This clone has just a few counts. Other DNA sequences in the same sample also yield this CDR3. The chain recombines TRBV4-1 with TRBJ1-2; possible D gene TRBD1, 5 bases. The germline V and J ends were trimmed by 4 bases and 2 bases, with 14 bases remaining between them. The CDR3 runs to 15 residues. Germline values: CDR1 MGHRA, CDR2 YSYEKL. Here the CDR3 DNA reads TGCGCCAGCAGCCCTGGGCAGGGACCCAACTATGGCTACACCTTC. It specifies CASSPGQGPNYGYTF.

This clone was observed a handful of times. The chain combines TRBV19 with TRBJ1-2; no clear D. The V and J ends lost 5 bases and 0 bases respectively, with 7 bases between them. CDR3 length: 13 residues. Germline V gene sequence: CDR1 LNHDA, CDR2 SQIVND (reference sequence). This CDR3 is CASSWEANYGYTF. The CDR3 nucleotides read TGTGCCAGTAGTTGGGAAGCTAACTATGGCTACACCTTC.

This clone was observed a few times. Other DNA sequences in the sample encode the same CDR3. The DNA of the CDR3 is TGTGCCTGGACTAGCGGGGGCGGGGAGACCCAGTACTTC. Protein: CAWTSGGGETQYF. The chain employs TRBV30 and TRBJ2-5, with 10 bases identical to TRBD2. Trimming cost V 4 bases and J 5 bases; bases outside gene matches: 4. Germline V CDR1 and CDR2: GTSNPN, SVGIG (reference sequence). This CDR3 has 13 residues.

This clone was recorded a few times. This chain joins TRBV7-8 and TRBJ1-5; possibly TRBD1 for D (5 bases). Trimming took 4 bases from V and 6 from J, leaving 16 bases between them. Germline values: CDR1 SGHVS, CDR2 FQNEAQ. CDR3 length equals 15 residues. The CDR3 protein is CASSYGSGLGQPQHF. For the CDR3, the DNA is TGTGCCAGCAGCTACGGTTCAGGGTTGGGTCAGCCCCAGCATTTT.

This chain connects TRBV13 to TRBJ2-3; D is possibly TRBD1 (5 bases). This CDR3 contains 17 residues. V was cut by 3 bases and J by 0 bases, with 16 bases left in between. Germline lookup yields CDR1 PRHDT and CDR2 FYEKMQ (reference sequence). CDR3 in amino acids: CASSFPTVGASTDTQYF. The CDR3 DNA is TGTGCCAGCAGCTTCCCGACGGTTGGGGCCAGCACAGATACGCAGTATTTT.